This T cell receptor (beta chain) was sequenced in a study of T cell responses to AZD1222 COVID-19 vaccine. Germline CDR1 is SGHAT and CDR2 is FQDESV (reference sequence). This CDR3 is 15 amino acids long. Trimming at V came to 4 bases and at J to 6 bases, leaving 6 bases not matched to a gene. Only one count was recorded for this clone. Profiling relied on immunoSEQ multiplex PCR, and the TCRdb table lists in-frame clones only, not all of them. This table holds about 150,000 clones, about nine tenths found once. The receptor was isolated from an adult in good health. The material was peripheral blood, obtained on day 0 of MenACWY control vaccination. The chain links TRBV11-1 to TRBJ2-3; TRBD2 agrees at 11 bases. The CDR3 region is CASSSPLAGADTQYF. CDR3 sequence (DNA): TGTGCCAGCAGCTCCCCACTAGCGGGAGCGGATACGCAGTATTTT. The whole variable domain, filled in from reference TRBV11-1 and TRBJ2-3, reads EAEVAQSPRYKITEKSQAVAFWCDPISGHATLYWYRQILGQGPELLVQFQDESVVDDSQLPKDRFSAERLKGVDSTLKIQPAELGDSAMYLCASSSPLAGADTQYFGPGTRLTVL.